The 5 T cell receptor beta chains listed next were all sequenced from one sample in a study of blood T cells in healthy people across ages. The authors ran a second PCR of roughly 7 to 11 cycles using a sample-barcoded 5' primer and a J-beta primer mix. TCRdb reprocessed the 5' RACE reads via MiXCR and lists one record per CDR3 protein. Of about 760,000 distinct CDR3 sequences listed, around three fifths are singletons. Sequenced material: blood. Source of these receptors: a man aged 35 to 55 in good health.

The chain uses TRBV24-1 and TRBJ2-1; D unclear. Germline assignment: CDR1 KGHDR and CDR2 SFDVKD. Trimming pared 8 bases from V and 5 bases from J, leaving 6 bases between. The CDR3 contains 11 residues. CDR3 in DNA: TGTGCCACCACTTTCGACAATGAGCAGTTCTTC. This encodes CATTFDNEQFF.

This clonotype was found a few times. This chain uses TRBV7-2 with TRBJ1-4; D gene ambiguous. V was clipped by 6 bases and J by 2 bases, with 13 bases between them. The CDR3 is 15 residues long. CDR1 and CDR2 from the germline V gene are SGHTA and FQGNSA. The CDR3 spells CASSHRGSTNEKLFF. CDR3 bases: TGTGCCAGCAGTCATCGTGGGTCGACTAATGAAAAACTGTTTTTT.

This clonotype was counted between two and nine times. The V call is TRBV28, the J call TRBJ1-5, with D unclear. This CDR3 spans 16 amino acids. The germline CDR1 and CDR2 sequences are MDHEN and SYDVKM. With 4 bases removed from V and 1 base from J, the gap between germline ends came to 14 bases. The CDR3 nucleotides read TGTGCCAGCAGTTCCGGCCTCTCCGGCAGCAATCAGCCCCAGCATTTT. Amino acid sequence: CASSSGLSGSNQPQHF.

This clonotype showed up just a few times. The V gene is TRBV5-1, the J gene TRBJ1-5, with D unclear. V was trimmed by 0 bases and J by 1 base, leaving 20 bases between them. Germline V gene sequence: CDR1 SGHRS, CDR2 YFSETQ. This CDR3 contains 19 residues. The CDR3 DNA is TGCGCCAGCAGCTTGGCGGCGACGGTCGGTGAGTGGAGCAATCAGCCCCAGCATTTT. Protein: CASSLAATVGEWSNQPQHF.

The count of this clonotype is one. The V and J genes are TRBV12-3 or TRBV12-4 and TRBJ1-6, with unresolved D. V gave up 5 bases and J gave up 0 bases, with 14 bases separating them. The CDR3 has 17 residues. The CDR3: CASSALWVGSYNSPLHF. DNA for the CDR3: TGTGCCAGCAGTGCCCTCTGGGTGGGCTCCTATAATTCACCCCTCCACTTT.